Detailed here is one T cell receptor beta chain. Its target is not known. Researchers used 5'RACE with constant-segment primers to make TCR alpha and TCR beta cDNA libraries that carry sample barcodes and UMIs. TCRdb passed the 5' RACE reads through MiXCR, listing each CDR3 protein once. Here the sample spans 350,000 or so distinct CDR3 sequences, 10% to 15% being singletons. The data originate from a study of T-cell memory formation after mild COVID-19. Overall study results and limits: Pre-infection memory showed some responding clones, and this suggested that cross-reactive memory joined. Clones that contracted from day 15 to 85 had balanced CD4/CD8; later expanders were CD4+ biased.

The CDR3 spans 14 residues. Germline loops: CDR1 MNHEY, CDR2 SVGEGT. The germline V and J ends were trimmed by 6 bases and 7 bases, with 18 bases remaining between them. The TCR comes from a man between 18 and 35 years old who had mild COVID-19 (a few samples of this study predate the infection). Cell type and time point are not known. This chain uses TRBV6-2 or TRBV6-3 with TRBJ1-2; a possible D gene is TRBD1 (6 bases). The sample taken for sequencing was PBMCs or a T cell subset sorted from them (not recorded which). The CDR3 DNA is TGTGCCAGCAGCCAAAGCGGCGGGGGCTTTGGCTACACCTTC. Translating gives CASSQSGGGFGYTF.